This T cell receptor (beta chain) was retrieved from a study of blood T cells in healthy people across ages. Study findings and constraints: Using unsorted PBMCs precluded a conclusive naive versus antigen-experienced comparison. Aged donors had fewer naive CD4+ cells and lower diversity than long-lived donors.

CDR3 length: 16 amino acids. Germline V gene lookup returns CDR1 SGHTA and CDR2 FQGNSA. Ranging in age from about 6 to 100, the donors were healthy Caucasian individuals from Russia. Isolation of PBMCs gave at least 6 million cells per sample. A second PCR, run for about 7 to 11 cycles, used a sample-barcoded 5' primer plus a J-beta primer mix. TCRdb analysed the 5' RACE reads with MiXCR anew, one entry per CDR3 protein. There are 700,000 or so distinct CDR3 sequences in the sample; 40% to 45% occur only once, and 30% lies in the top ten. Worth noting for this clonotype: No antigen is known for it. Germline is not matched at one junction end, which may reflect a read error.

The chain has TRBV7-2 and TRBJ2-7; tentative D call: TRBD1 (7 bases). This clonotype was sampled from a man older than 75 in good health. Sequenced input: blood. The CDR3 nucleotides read TGTGCCAGCAGCTCCCGGGCAGGGGGGTCATCCTACGCGCAGTACTTC. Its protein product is CASSSRAGGSSYAQYF. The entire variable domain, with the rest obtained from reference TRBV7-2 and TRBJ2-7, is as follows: GAGVSQSPSNKVTEKGKDVELRCDPISGHTALYWYRQSLGQGLEFLIYFQGNSAPDKSGLPSDRFSAERTGGSVSTLTIQRTQQEDSAVYLCASSSRAGGSSYAQYFGPGTRLTVT.